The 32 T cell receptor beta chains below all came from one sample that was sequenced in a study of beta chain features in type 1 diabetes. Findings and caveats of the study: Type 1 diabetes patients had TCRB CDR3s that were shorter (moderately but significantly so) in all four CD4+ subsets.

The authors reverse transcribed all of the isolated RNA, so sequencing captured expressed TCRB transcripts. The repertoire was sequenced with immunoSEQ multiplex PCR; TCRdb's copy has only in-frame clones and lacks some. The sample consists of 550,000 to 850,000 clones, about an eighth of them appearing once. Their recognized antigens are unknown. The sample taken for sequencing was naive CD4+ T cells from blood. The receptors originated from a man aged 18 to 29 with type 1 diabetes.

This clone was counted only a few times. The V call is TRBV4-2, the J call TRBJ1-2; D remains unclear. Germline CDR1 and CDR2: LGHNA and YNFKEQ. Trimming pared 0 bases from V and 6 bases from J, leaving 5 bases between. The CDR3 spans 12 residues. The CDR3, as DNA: TGTGCCAGCAGCCAAGAAGGCCATGGCTACACCTTC. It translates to CASSQEGHGYTF.

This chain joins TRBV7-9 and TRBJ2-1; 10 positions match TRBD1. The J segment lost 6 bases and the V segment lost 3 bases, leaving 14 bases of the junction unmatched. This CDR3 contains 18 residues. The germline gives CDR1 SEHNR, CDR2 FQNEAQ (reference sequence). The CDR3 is CASSLAASGQGIINEQFF. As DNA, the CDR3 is TGTGCCAGCAGCTTGGCTGCTTCGGGACAGGGGATAATCAATGAGCAGTTCTTC.

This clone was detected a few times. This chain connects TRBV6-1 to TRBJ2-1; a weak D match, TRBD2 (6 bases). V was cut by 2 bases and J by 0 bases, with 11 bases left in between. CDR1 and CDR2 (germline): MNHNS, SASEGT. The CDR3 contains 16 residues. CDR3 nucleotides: TGTGCCAGCAGTGAACTCCCCGGGGGCTCCTACAATGAGCAGTTCTTC. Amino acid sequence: CASSELPGGSYNEQFF.

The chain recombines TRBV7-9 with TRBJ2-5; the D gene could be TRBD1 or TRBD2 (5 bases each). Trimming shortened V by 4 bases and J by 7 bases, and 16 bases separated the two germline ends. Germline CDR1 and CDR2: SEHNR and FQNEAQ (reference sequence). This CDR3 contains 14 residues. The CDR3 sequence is CASSSGDPKGTQYF. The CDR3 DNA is TGTGCCAGCAGCTCTGGGGACCCCAAAGGGACCCAGTACTTC.

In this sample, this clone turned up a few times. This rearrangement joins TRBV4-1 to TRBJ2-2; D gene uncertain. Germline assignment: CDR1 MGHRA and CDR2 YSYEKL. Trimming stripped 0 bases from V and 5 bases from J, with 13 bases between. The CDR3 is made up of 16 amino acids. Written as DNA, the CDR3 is TGCGCCAGCAGCCAAGAAGCTTCTTTCGAGACCGGGGAGCTGTTTTTT. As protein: CASSQEASFETGELFF.

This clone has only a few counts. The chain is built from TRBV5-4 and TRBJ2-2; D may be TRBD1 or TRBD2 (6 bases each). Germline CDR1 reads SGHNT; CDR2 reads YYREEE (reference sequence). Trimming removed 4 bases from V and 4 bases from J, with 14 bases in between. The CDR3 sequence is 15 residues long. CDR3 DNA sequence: TGTGCCAGCAGCATGTACGGGGGCGGCACCGGGGAGCTGTTTTTT. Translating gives CASSMYGGGTGELFF.

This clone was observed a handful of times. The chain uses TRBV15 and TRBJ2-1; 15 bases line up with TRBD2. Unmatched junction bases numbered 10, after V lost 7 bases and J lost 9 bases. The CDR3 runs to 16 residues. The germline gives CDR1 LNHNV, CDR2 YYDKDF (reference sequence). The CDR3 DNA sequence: TGTGCCACCACCCTACACTGGACTAGCGGGGGGGGTGAGCAGTTCTTC. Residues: CATTLHWTSGGGEQFF.

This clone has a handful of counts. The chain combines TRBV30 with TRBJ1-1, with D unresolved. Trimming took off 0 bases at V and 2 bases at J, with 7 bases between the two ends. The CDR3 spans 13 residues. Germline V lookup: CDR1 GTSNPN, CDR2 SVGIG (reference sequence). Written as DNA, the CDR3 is TGTGCCTGGAGTGTATGGTCTAACACTGAAGCTTTCTTT. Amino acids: CAWSVWSNTEAFF.

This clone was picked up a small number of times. The CDR3 DNA follows: TGCAGCGTCCACCCATTCCCTGGACAGAACTCCGAGCAGTACTTC. Protein product: CSVHPFPGQNSEQYF. The chain is built from TRBV29-1 and TRBJ2-7; weak D call: TRBD1 (6 bases). The CDR3 is 15 residues long. The germline gives CDR1 SQVTM, CDR2 ANQGSEA. Trimming cost V 6 bases and J 6 bases, with 24 bases left between them.

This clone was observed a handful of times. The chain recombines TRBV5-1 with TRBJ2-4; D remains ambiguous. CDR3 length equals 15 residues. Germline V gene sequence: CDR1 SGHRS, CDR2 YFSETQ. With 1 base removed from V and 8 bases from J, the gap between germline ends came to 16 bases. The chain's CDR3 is CASSLMSVGVDIQYF. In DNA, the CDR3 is TGCGCCAGCAGCTTGATGTCGGTAGGCGTCGACATTCAGTACTTC. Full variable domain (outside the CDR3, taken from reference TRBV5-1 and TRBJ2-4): KAGVTQTPRYLIKTRGQQVTLSCSPISGHRSVSWYQQTPGQGLQFLFEYFSETQRNKGNFPGRFSGRQFSNSRSEMNVSTLELGDSALYLCASSLMSVGVDIQYFGAGTRLSVL.

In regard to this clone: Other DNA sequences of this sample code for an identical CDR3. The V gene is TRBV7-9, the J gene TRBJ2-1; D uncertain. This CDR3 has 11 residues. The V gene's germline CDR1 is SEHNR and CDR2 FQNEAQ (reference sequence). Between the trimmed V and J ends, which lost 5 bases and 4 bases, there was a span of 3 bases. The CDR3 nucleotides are TGTGCCAGCAGCGGTTACAATGAGCAGTTCTTC. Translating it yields CASSGYNEQFF.

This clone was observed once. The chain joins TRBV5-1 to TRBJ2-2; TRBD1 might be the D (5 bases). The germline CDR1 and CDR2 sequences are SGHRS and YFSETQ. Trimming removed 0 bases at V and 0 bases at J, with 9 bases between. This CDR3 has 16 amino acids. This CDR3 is CASSLAKTANTGELFF. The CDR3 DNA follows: TGCGCCAGCAGCTTGGCCAAGACAGCGAACACCGGGGAGCTGTTTTTT.

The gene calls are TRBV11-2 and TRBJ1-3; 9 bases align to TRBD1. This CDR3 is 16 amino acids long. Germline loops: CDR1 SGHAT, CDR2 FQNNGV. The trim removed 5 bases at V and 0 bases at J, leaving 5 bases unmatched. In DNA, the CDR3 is TGTGCCAGCAGCATACAGGGGGCTAACTCTGGAAACACCATATATTTT. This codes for CASSIQGANSGNTIYF. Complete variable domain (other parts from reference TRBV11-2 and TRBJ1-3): EAGVAQSPRYKIIEKRQSVAFWCNPISGHATLYWYQQILGQGPKLLIQFQNNGVVDDSQLPKDRFSAERLKGVDSTLKIQPAKLEDSAVYLCASSIQGANSGNTIYFGEGSWLTVV.

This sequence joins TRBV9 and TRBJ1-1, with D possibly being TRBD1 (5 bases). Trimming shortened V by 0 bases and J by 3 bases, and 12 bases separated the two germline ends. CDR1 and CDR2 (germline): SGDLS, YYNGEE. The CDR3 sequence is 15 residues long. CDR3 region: CASSVVDWGDTEAFF. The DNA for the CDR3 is TGTGCCAGCAGCGTAGTCGACTGGGGGGACACTGAAGCTTTCTTT.

DNA for the CDR3: TGTGCCAGCAGCTTGGGTGGCCCGGGGAGCTCTGGAAACACCATATATTTT. Its translation: CASSLGGPGSSGNTIYF. The chain is built from TRBV5-4 and TRBJ1-3; no reliable D call. The V and J ends lost 0 bases and 0 bases respectively, with 13 bases between them. Germline V gives CDR1 SGHNT, CDR2 YYREEE (reference sequence). The CDR3 totals 17 residues.

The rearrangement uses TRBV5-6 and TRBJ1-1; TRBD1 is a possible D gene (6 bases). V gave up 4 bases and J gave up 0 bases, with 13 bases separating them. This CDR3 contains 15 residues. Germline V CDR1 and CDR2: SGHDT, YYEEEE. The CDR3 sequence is CASSLDSHMNTEAFF. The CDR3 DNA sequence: TGTGCCAGCAGCCTGGACAGCCACATGAACACTGAAGCTTTCTTT.

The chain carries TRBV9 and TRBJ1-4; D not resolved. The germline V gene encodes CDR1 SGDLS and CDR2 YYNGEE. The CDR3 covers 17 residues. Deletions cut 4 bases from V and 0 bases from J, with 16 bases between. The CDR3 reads CASSPPAGTATNEKLFF. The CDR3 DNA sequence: TGTGCCAGCAGCCCCCCCGCAGGCACCGCAACTAATGAAAAACTGTTTTTT.

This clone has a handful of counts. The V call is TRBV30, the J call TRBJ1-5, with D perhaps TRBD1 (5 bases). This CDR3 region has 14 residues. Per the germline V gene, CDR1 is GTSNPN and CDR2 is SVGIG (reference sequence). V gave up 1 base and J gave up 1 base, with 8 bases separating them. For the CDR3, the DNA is TGTGCCTGGAGTGCGACAGACAGCAATCAGCCCCAGCATTTT. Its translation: CAWSATDSNQPQHF.

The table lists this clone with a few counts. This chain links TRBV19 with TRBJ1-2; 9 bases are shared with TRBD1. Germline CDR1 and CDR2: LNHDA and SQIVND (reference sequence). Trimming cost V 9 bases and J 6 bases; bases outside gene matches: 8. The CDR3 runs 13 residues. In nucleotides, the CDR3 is TGTGCCAGCAGTTGGGACAGGGAAGATGGCTACACCTTC. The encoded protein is CASSWDREDGYTF.

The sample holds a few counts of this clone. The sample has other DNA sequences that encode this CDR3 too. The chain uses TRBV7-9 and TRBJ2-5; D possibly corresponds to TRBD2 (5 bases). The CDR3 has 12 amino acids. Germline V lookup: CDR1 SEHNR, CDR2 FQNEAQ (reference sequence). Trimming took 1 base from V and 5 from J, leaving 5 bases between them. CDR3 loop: CASSLERETQYF. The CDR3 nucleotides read TGTGCCAGCAGCTTAGAGCGGGAGACCCAGTACTTC.

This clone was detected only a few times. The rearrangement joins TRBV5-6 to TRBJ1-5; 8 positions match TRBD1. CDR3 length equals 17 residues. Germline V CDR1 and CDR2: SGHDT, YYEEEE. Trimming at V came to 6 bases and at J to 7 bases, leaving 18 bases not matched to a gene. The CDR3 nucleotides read TGTGCCAGCACAATTCATCCTGGACAGGGCGGGGGACAGCCCCAGCATTTT. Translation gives CASTIHPGQGGGQPQHF.

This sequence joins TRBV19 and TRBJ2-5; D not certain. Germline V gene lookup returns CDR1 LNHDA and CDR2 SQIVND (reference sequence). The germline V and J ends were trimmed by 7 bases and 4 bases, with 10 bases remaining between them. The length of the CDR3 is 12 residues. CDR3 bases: TGTGCCAGTAATGGGGATGTAGAGACCCAGTACTTC. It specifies CASNGDVETQYF.

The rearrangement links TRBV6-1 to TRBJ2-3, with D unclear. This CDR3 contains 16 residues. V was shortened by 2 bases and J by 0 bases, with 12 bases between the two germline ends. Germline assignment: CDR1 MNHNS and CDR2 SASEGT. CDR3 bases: TGTGCCAGCAGTGAACAGAATGGCGGAAGCACAGATACGCAGTATTTT. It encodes CASSEQNGGSTDTQYF.

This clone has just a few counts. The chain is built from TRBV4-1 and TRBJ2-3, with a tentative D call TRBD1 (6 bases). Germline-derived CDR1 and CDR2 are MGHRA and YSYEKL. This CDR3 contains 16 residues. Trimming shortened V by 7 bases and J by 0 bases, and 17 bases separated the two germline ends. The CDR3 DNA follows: TGCGCCAGCAATTACCGACCGGGACAAAGCACAGATACGCAGTATTTT. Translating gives CASNYRPGQSTDTQYF.

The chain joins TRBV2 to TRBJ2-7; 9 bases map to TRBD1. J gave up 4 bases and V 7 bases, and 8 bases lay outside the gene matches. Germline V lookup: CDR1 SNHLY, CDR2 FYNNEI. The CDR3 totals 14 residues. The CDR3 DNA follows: TGTGCCAGCAACGGACAGGGGAATCGGTACGAGCAGTACTTC. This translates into CASNGQGNRYEQYF.

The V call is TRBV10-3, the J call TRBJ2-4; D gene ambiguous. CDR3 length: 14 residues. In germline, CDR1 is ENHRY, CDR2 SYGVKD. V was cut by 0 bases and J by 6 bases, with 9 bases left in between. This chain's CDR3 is CAISESGQLNIQYF. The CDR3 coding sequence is TGTGCCATCAGTGAGTCTGGGCAGCTAAACATTCAGTACTTC.

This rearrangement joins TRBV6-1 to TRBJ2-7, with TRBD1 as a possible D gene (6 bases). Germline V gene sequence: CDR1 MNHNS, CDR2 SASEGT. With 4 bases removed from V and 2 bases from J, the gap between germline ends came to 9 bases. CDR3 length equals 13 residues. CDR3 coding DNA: TGTGCCAGCAGTGTCGAGGGGGCCTACGAGCAGTACTTC. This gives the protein CASSVEGAYEQYF.

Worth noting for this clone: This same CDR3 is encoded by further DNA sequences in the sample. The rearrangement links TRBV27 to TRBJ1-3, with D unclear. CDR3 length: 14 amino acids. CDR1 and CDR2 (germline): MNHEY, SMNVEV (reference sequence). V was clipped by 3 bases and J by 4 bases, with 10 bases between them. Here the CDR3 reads CASSLRVSGNTIYF. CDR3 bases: TGTGCCAGCAGTTTGCGGGTCTCGGGAAACACCATATATTTT.

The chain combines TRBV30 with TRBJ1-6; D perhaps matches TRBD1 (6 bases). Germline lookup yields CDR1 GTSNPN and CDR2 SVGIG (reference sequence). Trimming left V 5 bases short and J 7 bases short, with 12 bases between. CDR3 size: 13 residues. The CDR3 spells CAWEGTGNSPLHF. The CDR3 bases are TGTGCCTGGGAAGGAACAGGGAATTCACCCCTCCACTTT. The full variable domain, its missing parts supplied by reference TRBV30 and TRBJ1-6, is SQTIHQWPATLVQPVGSPLSLECTVEGTSNPNLYWYRQAAGRGLQLLFYSVGIGQISSEVPQNLSASRPQDRQFILSSKKLLLSDSGFYLCAWEGTGNSPLHFGNGTRLTVT.

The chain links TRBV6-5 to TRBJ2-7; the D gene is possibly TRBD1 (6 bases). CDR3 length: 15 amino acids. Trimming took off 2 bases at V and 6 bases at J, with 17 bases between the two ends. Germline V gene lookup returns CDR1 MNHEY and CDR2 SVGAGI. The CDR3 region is CASSYDGQISGEQYF. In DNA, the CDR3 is TGTGCCAGCAGTTACGACGGACAGATATCGGGCGAGCAGTACTTC.

The CDR3: CASSPDRSAVSQHF. CDR3 DNA: TGTGCCAGCAGTCCTGACAGGAGCGCAGTGTCCCAGCATTTT. V is TRBV6-5 and J is TRBJ1-5; D possibly corresponds to TRBD1 (6 bases). The CDR3 totals 14 residues. Per germline, CDR1 MNHEY and CDR2 SVGAGI. Trimming shortened V by 5 bases and J by 11 bases, and 19 bases separated the two germline ends.

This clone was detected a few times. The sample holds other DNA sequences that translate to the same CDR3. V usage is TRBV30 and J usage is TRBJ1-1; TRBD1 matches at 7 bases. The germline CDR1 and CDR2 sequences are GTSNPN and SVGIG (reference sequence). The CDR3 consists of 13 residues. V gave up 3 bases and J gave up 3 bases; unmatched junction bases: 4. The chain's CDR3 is CAWRPGGDTEAFF. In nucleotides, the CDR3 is TGTGCCTGGAGACCAGGGGGTGACACTGAAGCTTTCTTT.